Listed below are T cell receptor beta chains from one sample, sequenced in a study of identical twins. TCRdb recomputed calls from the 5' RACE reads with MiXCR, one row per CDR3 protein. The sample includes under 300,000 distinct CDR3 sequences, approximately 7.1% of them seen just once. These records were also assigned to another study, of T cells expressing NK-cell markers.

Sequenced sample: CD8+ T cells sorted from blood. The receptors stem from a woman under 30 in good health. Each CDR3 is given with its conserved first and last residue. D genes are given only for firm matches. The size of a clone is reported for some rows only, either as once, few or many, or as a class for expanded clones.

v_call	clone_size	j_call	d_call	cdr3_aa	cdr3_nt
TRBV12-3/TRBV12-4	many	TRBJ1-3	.	CASSFGGAGNTIYF	TGTGCCAGCAGTTTCGGAGGGGCTGGAAACACCATATATTTT
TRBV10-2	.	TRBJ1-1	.	CASSPGGEAFF	TGCGCCAGCAGTCCCGGGGGTGAAGCTTTCTTT
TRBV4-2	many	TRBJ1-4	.	CASSRNGGANEKLFF	TGTGCCAGCAGCCGCAACGGGGGGGCAAATGAAAAACTGTTTTTT
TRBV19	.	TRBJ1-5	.	CASSIIYFSNQPQHF	TGTGCCAGTAGTATAATCTACTTTAGCAATCAGCCCCAGCATTTT
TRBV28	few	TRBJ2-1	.	CASSLLGNNEQFF	TGTGCCAGCAGTTTATTGGGCAACAATGAGCAGTTCTTC
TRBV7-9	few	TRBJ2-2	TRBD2	CASSSTTSGRTGELFF	TGTGCCAGCAGCTCAACGACTAGCGGGAGAACCGGGGAGCTGTTTTTT
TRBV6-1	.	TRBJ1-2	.	CASSEGTANYGYTF	TGTGCCAGCAGTGAAGGGACGGCCAACTATGGCTACACCTTC
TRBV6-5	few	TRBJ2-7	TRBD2	CASVSGGLIYEQYF	TGTGCCAGCGTTAGCGGGGGGTTGATCTACGAGCAGTACTTC
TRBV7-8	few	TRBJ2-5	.	CASSLYGGGETQYF	TGTGCCAGCAGCTTATATGGCGGAGGAGAGACCCAGTACTTC
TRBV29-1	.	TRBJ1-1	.	CSVGGVAEAFF	TGCAGCGTTGGGGGAGTGGCTGAAGCTTTCTTT
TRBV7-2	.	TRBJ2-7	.	CASSLAGGMETYEQYF	TGTGCCAGCAGCTTAGCGGGCGGGATGGAGACCTACGAGCAGTACTTC
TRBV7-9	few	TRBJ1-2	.	CASSSPEFQIRGYTF	TGTGCCAGCAGCTCTCCCGAGTTTCAGATTAGGGGCTACACCTTC
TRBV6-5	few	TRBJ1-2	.	CASSYSSQGNYGYTF	TGTGCCAGCAGTTACTCCTCCCAGGGTAACTATGGCTACACCTTC
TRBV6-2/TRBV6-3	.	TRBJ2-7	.	CASRTIYEQYF	TGTGCCAGCAGGACGATTTACGAGCAGTACTTC
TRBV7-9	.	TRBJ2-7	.	CASSSIGVTGLTYEQYF	TGTGCCAGCAGCTCCATAGGGGTAACGGGACTTACCTACGAGCAGTACTTC
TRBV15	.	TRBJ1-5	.	CATSIHSLGQPQHF	TGTGCCACCAGCATCCACTCTCTGGGCCAGCCCCAGCATTTT
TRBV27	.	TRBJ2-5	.	CASILAGFYRETQYF	TGTGCCAGCATACTCGCCGGGTTCTATAGGGAGACCCAGTACTTC
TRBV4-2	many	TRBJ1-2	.	CASSQVGPEDGYTF	TGTGCCAGCAGCCAGGTGGGACCAGAGGATGGCTACACCTTC
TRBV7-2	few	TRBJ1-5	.	CASSLGVLTGSQHF	TGTGCCAGCAGCTTGGGCGTACTTACAGGGTCCCAGCATTTT
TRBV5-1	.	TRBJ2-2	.	CASSLELFVQGGTGELFF	TGCGCCAGCAGCTTGGAGCTTTTCGTCCAGGGTGGCACCGGGGAGCTGTTTTTT
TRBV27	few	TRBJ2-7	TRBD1	CASSTLTGGLGEQYF	TGTGCCAGCAGTACCCTGACAGGGGGCCTTGGGGAGCAGTACTTC
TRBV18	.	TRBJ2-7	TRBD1	CASSHYTPGQGIDEQYF	TGTGCCAGCTCACACTATACTCCGGGACAGGGGATCGACGAGCAGTACTTC
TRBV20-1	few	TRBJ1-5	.	CSAQRQSLDQPQHF	TGCAGTGCTCAAAGGCAGAGCCTAGATCAGCCCCAGCATTTT
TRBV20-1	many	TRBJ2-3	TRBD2	CSARDLFAGGGDTQYF	TGCAGTGCTAGAGATCTTTTCGCGGGGGGAGGGGATACGCAGTATTTT
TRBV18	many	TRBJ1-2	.	CASSLWQASGYTF	TGTGCCAGCTCACTTTGGCAGGCCTCTGGCTACACCTTC
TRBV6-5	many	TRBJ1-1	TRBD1	CASSYFSGQGKEAFF	TGTGCCAGCAGTTACTTCTCGGGACAGGGGAAAGAAGCTTTCTTT
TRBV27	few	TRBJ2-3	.	CASSFANTQYF	TGTGCCAGCAGTTTTGCGAATACGCAGTATTTT
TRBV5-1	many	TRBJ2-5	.	CASNRAGNQETQYF	TGCGCCAGCAATCGGGCAGGGAATCAAGAGACCCAGTACTTC
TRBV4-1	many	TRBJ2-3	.	CASRLSGATTDTQYF	TGCGCCAGCAGGCTCTCCGGGGCCACAACAGATACGCAGTATTTT
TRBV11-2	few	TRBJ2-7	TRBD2	CASSPGLARLTYEQYF	TGTGCCAGCAGCCCCGGACTAGCGCGACTCACCTACGAGCAGTACTTC
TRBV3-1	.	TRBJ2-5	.	CASSQVGTEVGETQYF	TGTGCCAGCAGCCAAGTAGGGACCGAGGTGGGGGAGACCCAGTACTTC
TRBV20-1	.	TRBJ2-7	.	CSARPTGQGGWNSEQYF	TGCAGTGCCAGACCGACAGGGCAGGGGGGTTGGAATAGCGAGCAGTACTTC
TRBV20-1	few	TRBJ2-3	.	CSASLTGTQYF	TGCAGTGCTTCCCTAACGGGAACGCAGTATTTT
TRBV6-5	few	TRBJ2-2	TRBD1	CASSYTGETNTGELFF	TGTGCCAGCAGTTACACAGGGGAAACTAACACCGGGGAGCTGTTTTTT
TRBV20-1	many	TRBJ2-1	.	CSAVESEQFF	TGCAGTGCGGTCGAATCTGAGCAGTTCTTC
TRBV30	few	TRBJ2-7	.	CAWSVAGLILYEQYF	TGTGCCTGGAGTGTGGCGGGTCTAATACTCTACGAGCAGTACTTC
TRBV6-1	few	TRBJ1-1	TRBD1	CASDPDGQGPEAFF	TGTGCCAGCGACCCCGACGGACAGGGACCTGAAGCTTTCTTT
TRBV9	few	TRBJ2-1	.	CASSVGGANNEQFF	TGTGCCAGCAGCGTAGGGGGGGCCAATAATGAGCAGTTCTTC
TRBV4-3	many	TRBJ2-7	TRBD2	CASSQDTSAYEQYF	TGCGCCAGCAGCCAAGATACTAGCGCCTACGAGCAGTACTTC
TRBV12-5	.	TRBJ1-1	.	CASSGEEPNTEAFF	TGTGCTAGCTCTGGGGAGGAACCGAACACTGAAGCTTTCTTT
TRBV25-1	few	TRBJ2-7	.	CASRRWGDTYEQYF	TGTGCCAGCCGACGGTGGGGGGACACCTACGAGCAGTACTTC
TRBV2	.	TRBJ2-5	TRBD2	CASYGLAGAYQETQYF	TGTGCCAGCTATGGACTAGCGGGGGCCTACCAAGAGACCCAGTACTTC
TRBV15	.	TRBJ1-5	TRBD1	CATQGASGQPQHF	TGTGCCACACAGGGGGCGAGTGGTCAGCCCCAGCATTTT
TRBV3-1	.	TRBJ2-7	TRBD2	CACCLLPRGAGAGEQYF	TGTGCCTGCTGCTTGCTCCCAAGGGGAGCGGGGGCTGGGGAGCAGTACTTC
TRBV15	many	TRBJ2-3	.	CATSGRRQANPTDTQYF	TGTGCCACCAGCGGGCGTCGACAGGCAAATCCCACAGATACGCAGTATTTT
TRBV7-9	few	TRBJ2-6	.	CASNRELTGANVLTF	TGTGCCAGCAACAGAGAATTGACTGGGGCCAACGTCCTGACTTTC
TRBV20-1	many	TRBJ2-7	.	CSARGAVTLYEQYF	TGCAGTGCTAGAGGGGCAGTAACTCTGTACGAGCAGTACTTC
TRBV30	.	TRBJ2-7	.	CAWSGVRDPFYEQYF	TGTGCCTGGAGTGGGGTCAGGGACCCATTCTACGAGCAGTACTTC
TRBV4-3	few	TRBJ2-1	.	CASSQEPTGTNNEQFF	TGCGCCAGCAGCCAAGAACCCACAGGAACGAACAATGAGCAGTTCTTC
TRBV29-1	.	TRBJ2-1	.	CSVEQADYNEQFF	TGCAGCGTTGAACAGGCAGACTACAATGAGCAGTTCTTC
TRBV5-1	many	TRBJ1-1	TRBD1	CASSFTGQGLFEAFF	TGCGCCAGCAGCTTTACTGGACAGGGGTTATTTGAGGCTTTCTTT
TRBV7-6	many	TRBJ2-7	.	CASSAFEGYEQYF	TGTGCCAGCAGCGCGTTTGAGGGCTACGAGCAGTACTTC
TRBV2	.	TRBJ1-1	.	CASSEWQGLDTEAFF	TGTGCCAGCAGTGAATGGCAGGGATTGGACACTGAAGCTTTCTTT
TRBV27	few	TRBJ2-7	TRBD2	CASSLRTSGVYEQYF	TGTGCCAGCAGTTTAAGGACTAGCGGCGTCTACGAGCAGTACTTC